This T cell receptor (beta chain) was sequenced during a study of memory CD4+ T cells and cytomegalovirus serostatus. Study as a whole: Donors were healthy Belgian adults, under 10 CMV seropositive and fewer than 30 seronegative. Study-wide results and caveats: About 40% of the roughly 150 known CMV-associated TCRbeta sequences appeared in CD4+ memory.

Single viable CD3+CD4+CD8-CD45RO+ cells were sorted as the memory CD4+ T cells. Serostatus was set by detecting CMV pp150, pp28, p38, p52 IgG. Details on this clone: Antigen: not known.

The data were produced by immunoSEQ multiplex PCR, yet TCRdb's version contains in-frame clones alone and is incomplete. The sample shows under 35,000 clones, around 76% of them seen only once. Trimming cost V 5 bases and J 1 base, with 11 bases left between them. Germline V CDR1 and CDR2: SGHTA, FQGNSA. This CDR3 is 14 amino acids long. The sequence derives from an adult in good health and CMV-seronegative. Some clones in this sample may be carry-over from other donors' samples. This sequence joins TRBV7-2 and TRBJ1-1, with D hard to call. Specimen: memory CD4+ T cells from blood. In DNA form, the CDR3 reads TGTGCCAGCAGCCCTTGGACGGGGAACACTGAAGCTTTCTTT. This sequence encodes CASSPWTGNTEAFF.